This TCR beta chain is drawn from a study of cytotoxic CD8 clonotypes in ibrutinib-treated CLL (dated by TCRdb to about 2021). Notes on the research overall: The cohort had 11 relapsed/refractory and more than 14 treatment-naive patients; around 17 were IGHV unmutated. Responses were partial in approximately 24 patients and complete in 2; after median about 68 months follow-up, about 14 stayed in remission and some twelve progressed. An average of 255,043 productive templates and 94,082 productive rearrangements was obtained per sample. Of the 70 to 100 people in the trial, roughly 27 had longitudinal samples available. Samples at response were collected after a median of approximately twelve months of treatment, with a range of about 6 to 40 months. Cryopreserved peripheral blood mononuclear cells were obtained prior to treatment, at the time of response, and at either disease progression or sustained remission.

Comments on this clone: No antigen is known for it. There are no base qualities to consult, and no much larger clone falls within one base.

A MiSeq instrument was used for deep resolution sequencing, which targeted depths ranging from 1 in 1 million up to 1 in 200,000 T cells, with coverage averaging 10x for each clonotype. The immunoSEQ hsTCRB Kit was used to generate TCR beta libraries. From the authors' description of their analysis: The data were analyzed with ImmunoSEQ Analyzer and ImmunoSEQ Data Assistant, and V, D and J gene assignments followed IMGT definitions. Clonality was computed as one minus normalized Shannon entropy of productive rearrangement frequencies, ranging from 0 to 1. Public clonotype analysis was restricted to overrepresented clonotypes comprising at least 0.05% of each patient's repertoire. Some 12 age-matched healthy donor repertoires from immuneACCESS served as clonality controls. The table comes from immuneACCESS by way of TCRdb, which keeps in-frame sequences with V and J called. Part of the clones is missing from these tables; in studies checked, under half for an unresolved V gene and the rest for unknown reasons. D and trimming come from the DNA, and the V and J calls and clone size come from that table. This sample lists some 17,000 clones; 81% were detected once. Together, the top ten hold around 15% of the sample.

Broader findings and caveats from the paper: Baseline clonality exceeded that of age-matched healthy donors and correlated strongly with circulating CD8+ T-cell counts. Public clonotypes were rare and either shrank or stayed stable during treatment, and the rise in clonality at ibrutinib response reflected expansion of private clonotypes. Clonality increased at ibrutinib response, stayed stable in sustained remission, and fell back toward baseline at progression. Sampling times were not matched between patients in sustained remission and patients whose disease was progressing, and lymph node repertoires were not examined.

Around 1.8 micrograms of genomic DNA were extracted from cryopreserved PBMCs for TCR beta library preparation. Longitudinal blood samples from CLL patients on ibrutinib monotherapy underwent high-throughput TCR beta sequencing. The patients were enrolled in a single-center, open-label phase 2 trial of ibrutinib monotherapy. From a lookup of the germline V gene, CDR1 and CDR2 are SGHRS and YFSETQ. Trimming removed 4 bases from V and 5 bases from J; the gene matches leave 10 bases unexplained. The CDR3 sequence holds 16 residues, the cysteine and phenylalanine included. Only CDR3 DNA is held: 48 bases, read in frame from base 1.

The sample consisted of PBMCs, taken before ibrutinib treatment. Recombination linked TRBV5-1 to TRBJ2-2, with 8 junctional bases fitting TRBD1. This clonotype originated in a human donor with chronic lymphocytic leukemia. Here is the DNA: TGCGCCAGCAGCCGCCCCGGGACAGGACTGACCGGGGAGCTGTTTTTT. It translates to CASSRPGTGLTGELFF. With the rest looked up from the reference TRBV5-1 and TRBJ2-2 genes rather than sequenced, the full variable domain is KAGVTQTPRYLIKTRGQQVTLSCSPISGHRSVSWYQQTPGQGLQFLFEYFSETQRNKGNFPGRFSGRQFSNSRSEMNVSTLELGDSALYLCASSRPGTGLTGELFFGEGSRLTVL.